This T cell receptor (beta chain) originates from a study of patients and donors after allogeneic stem cell transplantation. Each CDR3 protein gets one entry after TCRdb re-called the RT-PCR reads with MiXCR. The sample has fewer than 500,000 distinct CDR3 sequences; about a sixth are singletons. This clonotype was found a few times. Per the germline V gene, CDR1 is MRHNA and CDR2 is SNTAGT. The CDR3 contains 15 residues. V lost 0 bases to trimming and J lost 4 bases, with 12 bases between them. The rearrangement uses TRBV6-4 and TRBJ1-1; D perhaps matches TRBD1 (5 bases). The sample consisted of blood, either unsorted or a sorted T cell fraction (not recorded which). The clonotype originates from a human donor who was either an allogeneic HSCT recipient or a stem cell or donor lymphocyte infusion donor (not recorded which). It is not recorded whose cells these are; they may come from a transplant donor. The CDR3 nucleotides are TGTGCCAGCAGTGACTCCGGGAGGGGTGGCACTGAAGCTTTCTTT. This encodes CASSDSGRGGTEAFF.